These 32 T cell receptor beta chains came from one sample sequenced in a study of CD8 T cells in Susac syndrome. Random hexamers were used to reverse transcribe an amount of roughly 0.45 to 1 ug RNA. TCRdb re-derived calls from the immunoSEQ multiplex PCR reads in MiXCR, one entry per CDR3 protein. The sample lists about 200,000 distinct CDR3 sequences, 95% occurring once. The sequencing input was CD4+ T cells from PBMCs. The receptors originated from a human donor in good health.

J is TRBJ2-5 and V is TRBV5-1; D is unresolved. Trimming stripped 0 bases from V and 5 bases from J, with 14 bases between. CDR1 SGHRS and CDR2 YFSETQ come from the germline V gene. This CDR3 is built from 15 residues. CDR3 amino acids: CASSLELSIAETQYF. In nucleotides, the CDR3 is TGCGCCAGCAGCTTGGAACTCTCTATTGCGGAGACCCAGTACTTC.

The chain uses TRBV29-1 and TRBJ2-2; 7 bases map to TRBD1. CDR3 length equals 15 residues. Germline values: CDR1 SQVTM, CDR2 ANQGSEA. Trimming removed 7 bases from V and 4 bases from J; junction bases left unmatched: 12. The CDR3 region is CSGLGGGEGTGELFF. In nucleotides, the CDR3 is TGCAGCGGCTTAGGGGGCGGAGAGGGCACCGGGGAGCTGTTTTTT.

This rearrangement joins TRBV7-9 to TRBJ2-2; D perhaps matches TRBD1 (6 bases). V gave up 6 bases and J gave up 3 bases, with 11 bases separating them. The CDR3 is 14 residues long. The germline gives CDR1 SEHNR, CDR2 FQNEAQ (reference sequence). The CDR3, as DNA: TGTGCCAGCAGACAGGGACGGGACACCGGGGAGCTGTTTTTT. Encoded protein: CASRQGRDTGELFF.

The rearrangement links TRBV18 to TRBJ1-4; D is unresolved. The V gene lost 3 bases and the J gene lost 5 bases, with 10 bases spanning the gap. This CDR3 is built from 14 residues. CDR1 is KGHSH and CDR2 is LQKENI in the germline V gene. CDR3 sequence reads: CASSPFDGNEKLFF. The CDR3 nucleotides are TGTGCCAGCTCACCCTTTGACGGAAATGAAAAACTGTTTTTT.

V usage is TRBV10-3 and J usage is TRBJ1-5; D is unresolved. CDR3 length: 13 amino acids. Germline V CDR1 and CDR2: ENHRY, SYGVKD. The V end was cut by 4 bases, the J end by 4 bases, with 8 bases between. The CDR3 coding sequence is TGTGCCATCAGTGTGTCCCTTAATCAGCCCCAGCATTTT. Translation gives CAISVSLNQPQHF.

The chain combines TRBV10-3 with TRBJ2-3, with D perhaps assigned TRBD1 or TRBD2 (6 bases each). Germline V gene lookup returns CDR1 ENHRY and CDR2 SYGVKD. Trimming shortened V by 10 bases and J by 3 bases, and 11 bases separated the two germline ends. The CDR3 length is 12 residues. CDR3 sequence: CATGARTDTQYF. The CDR3 coding sequence is TGTGCCACGGGGGCCAGGACAGATACGCAGTATTTT.

V and J are TRBV4-1 and TRBJ2-2; 7 bases map to TRBD2. This CDR3 is 16 amino acids long. V trimming: 4 bases; J trimming: 2 bases; junction bases outside the gene matches: 7. Germline V gene sequence: CDR1 MGHRA, CDR2 YSYEKL. This CDR3 reads CASSLLQRENTGELFF. The DNA of the CDR3 is TGCGCCAGCAGCCTATTACAGCGGGAAAACACCGGGGAGCTGTTTTTT.

The CDR3: CATGQSTDTQYF. In nucleotides, the CDR3 is TGTGCCACGGGACAGAGCACAGATACGCAGTATTTT. The gene calls are TRBV24-1 and TRBJ2-3; 7 nucleotides agree with TRBD1. The CDR3 covers 12 residues. Germline trimming cut 10 bases from V and 0 bases from J; bases unmatched to any gene: 0. CDR1 and CDR2 from the germline V gene are KGHDR and SFDVKD.

This clonotype has just one count. This chain links TRBV30 with TRBJ2-5, with D perhaps assigned TRBD1 or TRBD2 (5 bases each). CDR1 is GTSNPN and CDR2 is SVGIG in the germline V gene (reference sequence). Trimming cost V 4 bases and J 2 bases, with 14 bases left between them. The CDR3 is made up of 14 amino acids. The CDR3 region has the DNA TGTGCCTGGACGCGGTGGGACGGACAAGAGACCCAGTACTTC. Translation: CAWTRWDGQETQYF.

The chain recombines TRBV6-6 with TRBJ2-5; D is unresolved. Germline V gives CDR1 MNHNY, CDR2 SVGAGI (reference sequence). Between the trimmed V and J ends, which lost 4 bases and 7 bases, there was a span of 13 bases. CDR3 length: 13 amino acids. The CDR3 region has the DNA TGTGCCAGCAGTTCGGAAGGGCCAGGGACCCAGTACTTC. This sequence encodes CASSSEGPGTQYF.

The chain has TRBV15 and TRBJ1-2, with 7 bases lining up with TRBD1. J was trimmed by 5 bases and V by 5 bases; bases with no gene match: 2. This CDR3 has 12 amino acids. From germline, CDR1 is LNHNV and CDR2 YYDKDF (reference sequence). The CDR3 nucleotides are TGTGCCACCAGCTTACAGGGGTATGGCTACACCTTC. Translation: CATSLQGYGYTF.

The gene calls are TRBV20-1 and TRBJ1-4; D is perhaps TRBD1 (5 bases). The V end lost 6 bases, the J end lost 8 bases, and 13 bases lay between the germline ends. Germline CDR1 is DFQATT and CDR2 is SNEGSKA (reference sequence). The CDR3 contains 12 residues. For the CDR3, the DNA is TGCAGTGCCACCCGAGGGGTCGAAAAACTGTTTTTT. Translating it yields CSATRGVEKLFF.

This clonotype was detected once. This rearrangement joins TRBV7-3 to TRBJ2-3; 8 nucleotides match TRBD2. The germline CDR1 and CDR2 sequences are SGHTA and FQGTGA. This CDR3 has 16 amino acids. V gave up 3 bases and J gave up 2 bases; unmatched junction bases: 7. In DNA form, the CDR3 reads TGTGCCAGCAGCTTCAACGGCGGGAGGAACACAGATACGCAGTATTTT. Translating it yields CASSFNGGRNTDTQYF.

The chain carries TRBV29-1 and TRBJ1-2, with 11 bases identical to TRBD1. The germline gives CDR1 SQVTM, CDR2 ANQGSEA. This CDR3 has 13 amino acids. J was trimmed by 13 bases and V by 6 bases; bases with no gene match: 13. The CDR3 region has the DNA TGCAGCGTCCTAGCCGGACAGGGGGCCCGCCCCACCTTC. Translation: CSVLAGQGARPTF.

The chain links TRBV28 to TRBJ2-1; D remains ambiguous. The CDR3 spans 12 residues. In germline, CDR1 is MDHEN, CDR2 SYDVKM. With 10 bases removed from V and 5 bases from J, the gap between germline ends came to 12 bases. In DNA form, the CDR3 reads TGTGCCACTATCGAAGCCGACAATGAGCAGTTCTTC. It specifies CATIEADNEQFF.

The chain has TRBV28 and TRBJ2-7; tentatively, D is TRBD1 (7 bases). Deletions cut 11 bases from V and 3 bases from J, with 11 bases between. The CDR3 has 11 residues. CDR1 is MDHEN and CDR2 is SYDVKM in the germline V gene. CDR3 loop: CASRGDYEQYV. CDR3 in DNA: TGTGCCTCCAGGGGGGACTACGAGCAGTACGTC.

CDR3 nucleotide sequence: TGTGCCAGCAGGGGCAGGGAAGTCGCTTCACCCCTCCACTTT. Translation: CASRGREVASPLHF. This sequence joins TRBV3-1 and TRBJ1-6; tentative D call: TRBD1 (5 bases). V was shortened by 6 bases and J by 9 bases, with 15 bases between the two germline ends. The CDR3 is 14 residues long. CDR1 and CDR2 from the germline V gene are LGHDT and YNNKEL (reference sequence).

The chain joins TRBV29-1 to TRBJ2-1, with 11 bases identical to TRBD2. The CDR3 runs to 15 residues. Germline V gives CDR1 SQVTM, CDR2 ANQGSEA. V was pared by 8 bases and J by 3 bases, with 9 bases of the junction left unmatched. The CDR3 nucleotides are TGCAGCTCCTCTCCGGGACTAGCGGACTACAATGAGCAGTTCTTC. Its protein is CSSSPGLADYNEQFF.

This sequence joins TRBV20-1 and TRBJ1-5, with no clear D. The length of the CDR3 is 16 residues. V was pared by 5 bases and J by 0 bases, with 17 bases between. The V gene's germline CDR1 is DFQATT and CDR2 SNEGSKA (reference sequence). The CDR3 DNA sequence: TGCAGTGCTCGCGCCCCCGGGAGCTATAGCAATCAGCCCCAGCATTTT. Its protein product is CSARAPGSYSNQPQHF.

The chain carries TRBV28 and TRBJ1-4, with TRBD1 matching over 8 bases. This CDR3 has 16 residues. Germline trimming cut 5 bases from V and 5 bases from J; bases unmatched to any gene: 10. Germline V lookup: CDR1 MDHEN, CDR2 SYDVKM. CDR3 in amino acids: CASSQYPGGGNEKLFF. The CDR3 DNA reads as TGTGCCAGCAGTCAGTACCCAGGGGGCGGGAATGAAAAACTGTTTTTT.

V is TRBV3-1 and J is TRBJ2-3; D is undetermined. Germline V gene sequence: CDR1 LGHDT, CDR2 YNNKEL (reference sequence). Deletions cut 4 bases from V and 6 bases from J, with 8 bases between. The CDR3 totals 12 residues. In DNA, the CDR3 is TGTGCCAGCAGCCCGACATCGGATACGCAGTATTTT. Translated, it gives CASSPTSDTQYF.

The J gene is TRBJ1-6, the V gene TRBV27; TRBD1 is a possible D gene (6 bases). With 8 bases removed from V and 5 bases from J, the gap between germline ends came to 10 bases. The CDR3 covers 13 residues. Germline V gives CDR1 MNHEY, CDR2 SMNVEV (reference sequence). The CDR3 DNA reads as TGTGCCAGCCATAACAGGGATAATTCACCCCTCCACTTT. It encodes CASHNRDNSPLHF.

The chain is built from TRBV12-3 or TRBV12-4 and TRBJ1-6, with a tentative D call TRBD1 (6 bases). With 6 bases removed from V and 9 bases from J, the gap between germline ends came to 18 bases. The CDR3 contains 15 residues. This CDR3 is CASRGTSSAGSPLHF. DNA for the CDR3: TGTGCCAGCAGAGGGACAAGCTCTGCCGGTTCACCCCTCCACTTT.

The chain joins TRBV29-1 to TRBJ1-2; D perhaps matches TRBD1 (5 bases). Looked up from germline, CDR1 is SQVTM and CDR2 is ANQGSEA. This CDR3 has 14 amino acids. V was shortened by 1 base and J by 5 bases, with 14 bases between the two germline ends. CDR3 sequence (DNA): TGCAGCGTTGAAGGGGGCCAGTTTTCATATGGCTACACCTTC. As protein: CSVEGGQFSYGYTF.

The chain has TRBV11-2 and TRBJ2-1; 9 bases are shared with TRBD1. Germline trimming cut 7 bases from V and 5 bases from J; bases unmatched to any gene: 6. Germline CDR1 reads SGHAT; CDR2 reads FQNNGV. This CDR3 has 14 amino acids. CDR3 sequence: CASTKTGGNNEQFF. CDR3 nucleotide sequence: TGTGCCAGCACGAAGACAGGGGGGAACAATGAGCAGTTCTTC.

The V and J genes are TRBV7-9 and TRBJ2-3; D is uncertain. Trimming stripped 5 bases from V and 0 bases from J, with 15 bases between. The germline V gene encodes CDR1 SEHNR and CDR2 FQNEAQ (reference sequence). The CDR3 is made up of 16 amino acids. CDR3 loop: CASSPSPVTSTDTQYF. Written as DNA, the CDR3 is TGTGCCAGCAGCCCATCCCCCGTGACTAGCACAGATACGCAGTATTTT. Complete variable domain (other parts from reference TRBV7-9 and TRBJ2-3): DTGVSQNPRHKITKRGQNVTFRCDPISEHNRLYWYRQTLGQGPEFLTYFQNEAQLEKSRLLSDRFSAERPKGSFSTLEIQRTEQGDSAMYLCASSPSPVTSTDTQYFGPGTRLTVL.

This clonotype was seen just once. The rearrangement uses TRBV29-1 and TRBJ1-2; TRBD1 matches at 10 bases. Germline V gene data show CDR1 as SQVTM and CDR2 as ANQGSEA. The V and J ends lost 1 base and 3 bases, in that order; junction bases with no gene match: 5. The CDR3 covers 15 residues. CDR3 bases: TGCAGCGTTGAAGGGGACAGGGGAGAGTACTATGGCTACACCTTC. This translates into CSVEGDRGEYYGYTF.

The V call is TRBV25-1, the J call TRBJ1-6, with a tentative D call TRBD1 (6 bases). V dropped 3 bases and J dropped 10 bases, with 16 bases sitting between them. There are 15 residues in the CDR3. Germline V lookup: CDR1 MGHDK, CDR2 SYGVNS. This CDR3 is CASSESTGFGSPLHF. Written as DNA, the CDR3 is TGTGCCAGCAGTGAGTCCACAGGGTTCGGGTCACCCCTCCACTTT. The full variable domain, in which reference TRBV25-1 and TRBJ1-6 provide the parts outside the CDR3, is EADIYQTPRYLVIGTGKKITLECSQTMGHDKMYWYQQDPGMELHLIHYSYGVNSTEKGDLSSESTVSRIRTEHFPLTLESARPSHTSQYLCASSESTGFGSPLHFGNGTRLTVT.

This chain links TRBV3-1 with TRBJ2-5; D not resolved. The ends were cut back, 1 base at V and 3 bases at J, with 6 bases in the middle. The CDR3 runs 13 residues. The germline V gene has CDR1 LGHDT and CDR2 YNNKEL (reference sequence). DNA of the CDR3: TGTGCCAGCAGCCAAGTTCTGGAAGAGACCCAGTACTTC. It is translated as CASSQVLEETQYF.

This clonotype has just one count. The genes are TRBV20-1 and TRBJ1-2; TRBD1 might be the D (5 bases). This CDR3 region has 14 residues. Deletions cut 1 base from V and 7 bases from J, with 16 bases between. Germline values: CDR1 DFQATT, CDR2 SNEGSKA (reference sequence). CDR3: CSARAVTESGGYTF. The CDR3, as DNA: TGCAGTGCTAGAGCTGTGACAGAGTCAGGTGGCTACACCTTC.

The chain carries TRBV27 and TRBJ2-2; 7 bases match TRBD1. The CDR3 extends over 14 amino acids. After removal of 5 bases from V and 4 bases from J, the junction contained 4 bases not matched to a gene. Per germline, CDR1 MNHEY and CDR2 SMNVEV (reference sequence). The CDR3 region is CASSGGQSTGELFF. DNA of the CDR3: TGTGCCAGCAGTGGGGGACAGAGCACCGGGGAGCTGTTTTTT.

The chain combines TRBV7-3 with TRBJ2-3, with D uncertain. Trimming removed 5 bases at V and 1 base at J, with 7 bases between. The CDR3 totals 13 residues. Germline assignment: CDR1 SGHTA and CDR2 FQGTGA. The CDR3 region has the DNA TGTGCCAGCAGCCCCCTGGGCACAGATACGCAGTATTTT. This translates into CASSPLGTDTQYF.